Only a few counts were recorded for the clone carrying this TCR beta chain. The CDR3 has 14 residues. The V and J ends lost 4 bases and 4 bases respectively, with 12 bases between them. Germline loops: CDR1 SGDLS, CDR2 YYNGEE. This entry is derived from a study of response to subunit inactivated influenza vaccine. TCRdb fed the RT-PCR reads into MiXCR, producing one record per CDR3 protein. The profile covers approximately 570,000 distinct CDR3 sequences, with approximately 7.7% appearing a single time and over 10% taken by the ten largest. This chain uses TRBV9 with TRBJ2-1, with unresolved D. The receptor was isolated from a man in his fifties or sixties who received an inactivated influenza vaccine. The material was PBMCs from blood, obtained 23 to 25 months after vaccination. CDR3 in amino acids: CASSPARNYNEQFF. The CDR3 DNA is TGTGCCAGCAGCCCAGCCAGGAATTACAATGAGCAGTTCTTC.